This passage covers 9 T cell receptor beta chains from one sample sequenced in a study of OX40 agonist ivuxolimab in advanced cancers. Assay used: immunoSEQ multiplex PCR; TCRdb lists only in-frame clones, some missing. The sample lists about 59,000 clones, around 93% seen once, with roughly 19% in the top ten. Source: CD4+ or CD8+ T cells sorted from blood, taken in a trial of the OX40 agonist ivuxolimab. Source of these receptors: an adult with an advanced solid tumor such as melanoma, head and neck, liver or kidney cancer.

The rearrangement joins TRBV5-6 to TRBJ1-3, with 9 bases identical to TRBD1. This CDR3 has 14 residues. Germline lookup yields CDR1 SGHDT and CDR2 YYEEEE. Germline trimming cut 1 base from V and 5 bases from J; bases unmatched to any gene: 1. CDR3: CASSLTGGRNTIYF. The DNA for the CDR3 is TGTGCCAGCAGCTTGACAGGGGGCCGAAACACCATATATTTT.

The V gene is TRBV6-6, the J gene TRBJ2-2; 9 nucleotides align to TRBD1. This CDR3 has 15 residues. The germline CDR1 and CDR2 sequences are MNHNY and SVGAGI (reference sequence). Trimming removed 2 bases from V and 3 bases from J; junction bases left unmatched: 1. In DNA form, the CDR3 reads TGTGCCAGCAGTTACCGACAGGGGGACACCGGGGAGCTGTTTTTT. Translating it yields CASSYRQGDTGELFF.

The CDR3 is CAWTPEGGWAYEQYF. The CDR3, as DNA: TGTGCCTGGACCCCAGAGGGGGGGTGGGCCTACGAGCAGTACTTC. The V and J genes are TRBV30 and TRBJ2-7; the D gene is possibly TRBD2 (7 bases). V dropped 4 bases and J dropped 2 bases, with 18 bases sitting between them. The V gene's germline CDR1 is GTSNPN and CDR2 SVGIG (reference sequence). This CDR3 has 15 amino acids.

The chain is built from TRBV7-6 and TRBJ2-1; D call uncertain. Looked up from germline, CDR1 is SGHVS and CDR2 is FNYEAQ. Deletions cut 3 bases from V and 10 bases from J, with 10 bases between. CDR3 length equals 12 residues. This CDR3 reads CASSLFGHEQFF. DNA of the CDR3: TGTGCCAGCAGCTTGTTCGGTCACGAGCAGTTCTTC.

The chain links TRBV9 to TRBJ2-1, with D unresolved. V was cut by 4 bases and J by 7 bases, with 12 bases left in between. Germline CDR1 reads SGDLS; CDR2 reads YYNGEE. The CDR3 is made up of 13 amino acids. CDR3 protein: CASSPRRANEQFF. The CDR3 DNA reads TGTGCCAGCAGCCCCCGCCGGGCGAATGAGCAGTTCTTC.

The CDR3 DNA reads TGTGCCAGCAGTTACTCGAGTGGTTATGAGCAGTTCTTC. Protein sequence: CASSYSSGYEQFF. The J gene is TRBJ2-1, the V gene TRBV6-9; no definite D call. CDR3 length: 13 residues. V lost 3 bases to trimming and J lost 8 bases, with 11 bases between them. In germline, CDR1 is MNHGY, CDR2 SVAAGI.

V is TRBV13 and J is TRBJ2-1, with 8 bases matching TRBD1. The CDR3 is 12 amino acids. Germline V gives CDR1 PRHDT, CDR2 FYEKMQ (reference sequence). Germline trimming cut 3 bases from V and 16 bases from J; bases unmatched to any gene: 8. CDR3 nucleotide sequence: TGTGCCAGCAGCTTTGGAGGACAGGGTCTATTCTTC. Translation: CASSFGGQGLFF.

V gene TRBV20-1 combines with J gene TRBJ2-1; the D gene is possibly TRBD1 (5 bases). The CDR3 is 11 residues long. Looked up from germline, CDR1 is DFQATT and CDR2 is SNEGSKA (reference sequence). Trimming shortened V by 6 bases and J by 12 bases, and 15 bases separated the two germline ends. The CDR3 nucleotides are TGCAGTGCCACCCAGGGTAGGCGGCAGTTCTTC. Translation gives CSATQGRRQFF.

J is TRBJ2-7 and V is TRBV4-2; 7 nucleotides line up with TRBD1. The CDR3 sequence is 13 residues long. V lost 3 bases to trimming and J lost 2 bases; unmatched junction nucleotides: 1. The germline V gene encodes CDR1 LGHNA and CDR2 YNFKEQ. CDR3 protein: CASSQGQTYEQYF. The CDR3 coding sequence is TGTGCCAGCAGCCAGGGACAGACCTACGAGCAGTACTTC.